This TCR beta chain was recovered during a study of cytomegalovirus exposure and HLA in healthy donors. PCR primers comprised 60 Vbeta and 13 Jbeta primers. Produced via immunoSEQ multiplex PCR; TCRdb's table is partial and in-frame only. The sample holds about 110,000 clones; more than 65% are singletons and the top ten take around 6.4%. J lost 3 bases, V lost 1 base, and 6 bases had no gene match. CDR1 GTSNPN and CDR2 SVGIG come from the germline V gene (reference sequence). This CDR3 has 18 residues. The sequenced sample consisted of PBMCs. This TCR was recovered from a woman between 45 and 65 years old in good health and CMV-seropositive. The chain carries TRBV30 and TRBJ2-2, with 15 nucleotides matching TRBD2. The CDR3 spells CAWSDPGLAGGYTGELFF. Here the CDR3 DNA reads TGTGCCTGGAGTGACCCAGGACTAGCGGGGGGGTACACCGGGGAGCTGTTTTTT.